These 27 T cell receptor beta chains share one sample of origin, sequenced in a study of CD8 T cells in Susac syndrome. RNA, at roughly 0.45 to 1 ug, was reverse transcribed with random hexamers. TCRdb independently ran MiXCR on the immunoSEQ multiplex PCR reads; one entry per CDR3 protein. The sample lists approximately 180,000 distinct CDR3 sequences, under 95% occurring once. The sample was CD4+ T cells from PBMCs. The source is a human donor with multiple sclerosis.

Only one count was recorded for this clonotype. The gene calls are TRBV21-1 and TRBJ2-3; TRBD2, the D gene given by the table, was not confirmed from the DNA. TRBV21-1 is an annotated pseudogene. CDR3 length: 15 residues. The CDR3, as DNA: TGTGCCAGCAGCCTTCGAGGCGGGAGCACAGATACGCAGTATTTT. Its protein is CASSLRGGSTDTQYF.

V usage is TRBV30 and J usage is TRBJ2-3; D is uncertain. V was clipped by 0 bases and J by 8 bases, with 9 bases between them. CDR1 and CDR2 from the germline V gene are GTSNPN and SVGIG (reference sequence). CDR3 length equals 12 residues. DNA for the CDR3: TGTGCCTGGAGTGTAGTCAGTGGTACGCAGTATTTT. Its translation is CAWSVVSGTQYF.

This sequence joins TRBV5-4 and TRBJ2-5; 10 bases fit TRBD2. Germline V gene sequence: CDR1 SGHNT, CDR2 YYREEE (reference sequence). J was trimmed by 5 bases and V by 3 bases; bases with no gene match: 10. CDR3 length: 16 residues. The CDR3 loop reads CASSSPPLAGSETQYF. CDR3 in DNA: TGTGCCAGCAGCTCACCTCCACTAGCGGGGAGTGAGACCCAGTACTTC.

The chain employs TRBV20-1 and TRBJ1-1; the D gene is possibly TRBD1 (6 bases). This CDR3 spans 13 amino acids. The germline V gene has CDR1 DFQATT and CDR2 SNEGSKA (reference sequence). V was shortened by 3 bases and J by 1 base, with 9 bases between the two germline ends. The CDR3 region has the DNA TGCAGTGCTAGTAACAGGGCGAACACTGAAGCTTTCTTT. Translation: CSASNRANTEAFF.

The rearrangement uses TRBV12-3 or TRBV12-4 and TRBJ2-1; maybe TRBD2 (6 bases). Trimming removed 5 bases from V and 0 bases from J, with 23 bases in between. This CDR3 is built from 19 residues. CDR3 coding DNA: TGTGCCAGCAGTCCGCGGAGGGGTAGGATTAGGAACTCCTACAATGAGCAGTTCTTC. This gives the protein CASSPRRGRIRNSYNEQFF.

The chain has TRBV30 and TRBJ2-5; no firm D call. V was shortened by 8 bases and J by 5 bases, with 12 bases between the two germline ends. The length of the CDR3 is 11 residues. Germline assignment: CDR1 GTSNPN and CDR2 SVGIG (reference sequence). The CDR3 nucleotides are TGTGCCACAGAAGTGTTGGAGACCCAGTACTTC. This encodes CATEVLETQYF.

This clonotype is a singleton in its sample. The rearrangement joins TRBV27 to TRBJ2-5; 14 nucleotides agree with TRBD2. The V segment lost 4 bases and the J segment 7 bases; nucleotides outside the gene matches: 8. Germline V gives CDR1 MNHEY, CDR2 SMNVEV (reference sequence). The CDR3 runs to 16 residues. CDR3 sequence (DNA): TGTGCCAGCAGTTGGGGACTAGCGGGAGCGGAGGGGACCCAGTACTTC. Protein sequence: CASSWGLAGAEGTQYF.

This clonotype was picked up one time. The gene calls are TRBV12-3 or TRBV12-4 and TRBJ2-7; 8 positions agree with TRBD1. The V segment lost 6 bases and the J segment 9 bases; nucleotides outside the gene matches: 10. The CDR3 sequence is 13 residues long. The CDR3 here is CASSLTQGAVQYF. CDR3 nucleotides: TGTGCCAGCAGCCTAACGCAGGGGGCGGTGCAGTACTTC.

In DNA form, the CDR3 reads TGTGCCATCAGTGGGGGGACTAGCGGGACAGATACGCAGTATTTT. It codes for CAISGGTSGTDTQYF. This chain connects TRBV10-3 to TRBJ2-3, with 12 bases matching TRBD2. This CDR3 has 15 amino acids. Unmatched junction bases numbered 2, after V lost 4 bases and J lost 3 bases. Germline V gives CDR1 ENHRY, CDR2 SYGVKD.

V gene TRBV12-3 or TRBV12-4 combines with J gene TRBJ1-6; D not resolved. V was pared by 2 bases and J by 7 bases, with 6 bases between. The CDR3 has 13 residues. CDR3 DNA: TGTGCCAGCAGTTTAAGGGAAAATTCACCCCTCCACTTT. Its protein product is CASSLRENSPLHF.

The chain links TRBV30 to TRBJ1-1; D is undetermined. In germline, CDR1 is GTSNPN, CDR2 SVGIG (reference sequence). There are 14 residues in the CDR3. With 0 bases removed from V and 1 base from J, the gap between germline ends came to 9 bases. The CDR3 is CAWSVSLENTEAFF. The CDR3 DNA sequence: TGTGCCTGGAGTGTATCGCTGGAGAACACTGAAGCTTTCTTT.

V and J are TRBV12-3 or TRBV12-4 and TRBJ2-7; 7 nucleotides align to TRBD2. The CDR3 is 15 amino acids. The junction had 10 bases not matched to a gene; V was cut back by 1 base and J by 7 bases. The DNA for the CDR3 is TGTGCCAGCAGTTTAGGAGGTGCGGGAGTTCAAGAGCAGTACTTC. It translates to CASSLGGAGVQEQYF.

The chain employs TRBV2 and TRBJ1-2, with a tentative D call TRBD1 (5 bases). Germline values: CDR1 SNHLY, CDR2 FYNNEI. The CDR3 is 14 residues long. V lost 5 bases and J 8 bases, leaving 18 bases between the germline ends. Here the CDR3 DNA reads TGTGCCAGCAGTCTGGTCAGGGACTACGACGGCTACACCTTC. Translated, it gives CASSLVRDYDGYTF.

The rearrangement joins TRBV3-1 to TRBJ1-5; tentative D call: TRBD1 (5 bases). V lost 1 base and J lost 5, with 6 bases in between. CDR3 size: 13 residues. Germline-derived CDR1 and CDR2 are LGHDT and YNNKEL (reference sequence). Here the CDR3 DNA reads TGTGCCAGCAGCCAAGGACAGTATCAGCCCCAGCATTTT. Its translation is CASSQGQYQPQHF.

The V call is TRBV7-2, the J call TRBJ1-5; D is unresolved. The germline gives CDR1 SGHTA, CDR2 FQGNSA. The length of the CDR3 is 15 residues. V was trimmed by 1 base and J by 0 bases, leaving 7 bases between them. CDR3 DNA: TGTGCCAGCAGCTTAGTTACAAATAGCAATCAGCCCCAGCATTTT. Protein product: CASSLVTNSNQPQHF.

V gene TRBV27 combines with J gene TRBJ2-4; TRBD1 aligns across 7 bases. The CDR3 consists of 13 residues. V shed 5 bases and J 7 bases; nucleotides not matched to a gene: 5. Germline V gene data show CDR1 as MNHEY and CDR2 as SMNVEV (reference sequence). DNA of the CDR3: TGTGCCAGCAGTGAGAAGACAGGGAACATTCAGTACTTC. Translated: CASSEKTGNIQYF.

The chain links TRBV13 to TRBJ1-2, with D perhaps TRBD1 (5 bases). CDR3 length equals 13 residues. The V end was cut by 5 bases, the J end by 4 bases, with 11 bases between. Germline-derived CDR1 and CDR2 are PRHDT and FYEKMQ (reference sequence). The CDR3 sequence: CASSTSTVYGYTF. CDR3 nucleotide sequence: TGTGCCAGCAGCACCTCGACAGTCTATGGCTACACCTTC. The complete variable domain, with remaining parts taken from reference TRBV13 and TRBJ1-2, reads AAGVIQSPRHLIKEKRETATLKCYPIPRHDTVYWYQQGPGQDPQFLISFYEKMQSDKGSIPDRFSAQQFSDYHSELNMSSLELGDSALYFCASSTSTVYGYTFGSGTRLTVV.

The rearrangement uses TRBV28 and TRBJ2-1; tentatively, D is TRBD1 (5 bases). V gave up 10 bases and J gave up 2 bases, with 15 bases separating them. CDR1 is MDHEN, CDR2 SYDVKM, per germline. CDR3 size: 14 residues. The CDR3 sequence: CATSFPGTYNEQFF. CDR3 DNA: TGTGCCACCAGCTTCCCAGGGACCTACAATGAGCAGTTCTTC. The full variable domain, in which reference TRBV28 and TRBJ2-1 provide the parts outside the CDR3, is DVKVTQSSRYLVKRTGEKVFLECVQDMDHENMFWYRQDPGLGLRLIYFSYDVKMKEKGDIPEGYSVSREKKERFSLILESASTNQTSMYLCATSFPGTYNEQFFGPGTRLTVL.

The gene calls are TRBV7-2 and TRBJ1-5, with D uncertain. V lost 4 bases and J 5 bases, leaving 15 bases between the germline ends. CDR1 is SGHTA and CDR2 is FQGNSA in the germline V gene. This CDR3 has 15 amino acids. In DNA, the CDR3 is TGTGCCAGCAGCTCAGATGGGGTCCCCCATCAGCCCCAGCATTTT. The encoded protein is CASSSDGVPHQPQHF.

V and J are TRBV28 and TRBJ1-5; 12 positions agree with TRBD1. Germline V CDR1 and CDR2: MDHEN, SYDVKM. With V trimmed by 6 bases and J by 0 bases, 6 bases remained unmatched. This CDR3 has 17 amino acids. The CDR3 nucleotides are TGTGCCAGCAGCCCCGGGACAGGGGGCTCTAGCAATCAGCCCCAGCATTTT. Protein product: CASSPGTGGSSNQPQHF.

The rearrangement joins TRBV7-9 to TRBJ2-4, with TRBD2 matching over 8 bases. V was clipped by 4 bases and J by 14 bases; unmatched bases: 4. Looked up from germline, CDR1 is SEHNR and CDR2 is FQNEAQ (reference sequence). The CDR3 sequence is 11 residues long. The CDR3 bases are TGTGCCAGCAGCTCAGCGGGGGCTGAGTACTTC. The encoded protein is CASSSAGAEYF.

In nucleotides, the CDR3 is TGTGCCAGCAGTAAGGGGGCGCAGTACTTC. As protein: CASSKGAQYF. The chain couples TRBV12-3 or TRBV12-4 to TRBJ2-5; TRBD1 agrees at 7 bases. There are 10 residues in the CDR3. V lost 5 bases and J lost 11; bases outside the gene matches: 2.

The CDR3 reads CASSLRVQLSSYNEQFF. For the CDR3, the DNA is TGTGCCAGCAGCCTCCGGGTCCAACTTAGCTCCTACAATGAGCAGTTCTTC. The J gene is TRBJ2-1, the V gene TRBV7-2; D is unresolved. The CDR3 extends over 17 amino acids. Looked up from germline, CDR1 is SGHTA and CDR2 is FQGNSA. V gave up 5 bases and J gave up 0 bases, with 17 bases separating them. The variable domain in full, with the rest retrieved from reference TRBV7-2 and TRBJ2-1, is GAGVSQSPSNKVTEKGKDVELRCDPISGHTALYWYRQSLGQGLEFLIYFQGNSAPDKSGLPSDRFSAERTGGSVSTLTIQRTQQEDSAVYLCASSLRVQLSSYNEQFFGPGTRLTVL.

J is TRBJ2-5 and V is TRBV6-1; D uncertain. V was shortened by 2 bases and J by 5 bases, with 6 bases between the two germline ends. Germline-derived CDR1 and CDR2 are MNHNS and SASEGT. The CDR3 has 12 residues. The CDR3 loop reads CASSENRETQYF. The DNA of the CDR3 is TGTGCCAGCAGTGAAAACCGGGAGACCCAGTACTTC.

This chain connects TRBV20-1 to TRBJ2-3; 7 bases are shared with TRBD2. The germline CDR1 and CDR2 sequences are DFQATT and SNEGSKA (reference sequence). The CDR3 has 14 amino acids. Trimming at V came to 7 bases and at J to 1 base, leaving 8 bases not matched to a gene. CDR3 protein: CSGESSGGTDTQYF. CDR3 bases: TGCAGTGGCGAATCGAGCGGGGGCACAGATACGCAGTATTTT.

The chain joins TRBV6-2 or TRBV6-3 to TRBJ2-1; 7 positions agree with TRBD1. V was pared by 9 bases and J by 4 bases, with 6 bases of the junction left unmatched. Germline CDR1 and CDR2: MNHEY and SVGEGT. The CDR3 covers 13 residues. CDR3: CASAGTDYNEQFF. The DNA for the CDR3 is TGTGCCAGTGCCGGGACAGATTACAATGAGCAGTTCTTC.

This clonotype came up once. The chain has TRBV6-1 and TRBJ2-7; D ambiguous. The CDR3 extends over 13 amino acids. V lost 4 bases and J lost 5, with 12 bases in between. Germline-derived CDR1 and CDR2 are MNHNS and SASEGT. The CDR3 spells CASSARAIHEQYF. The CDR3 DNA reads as TGTGCCAGCAGTGCTCGGGCTATCCACGAGCAGTACTTC.